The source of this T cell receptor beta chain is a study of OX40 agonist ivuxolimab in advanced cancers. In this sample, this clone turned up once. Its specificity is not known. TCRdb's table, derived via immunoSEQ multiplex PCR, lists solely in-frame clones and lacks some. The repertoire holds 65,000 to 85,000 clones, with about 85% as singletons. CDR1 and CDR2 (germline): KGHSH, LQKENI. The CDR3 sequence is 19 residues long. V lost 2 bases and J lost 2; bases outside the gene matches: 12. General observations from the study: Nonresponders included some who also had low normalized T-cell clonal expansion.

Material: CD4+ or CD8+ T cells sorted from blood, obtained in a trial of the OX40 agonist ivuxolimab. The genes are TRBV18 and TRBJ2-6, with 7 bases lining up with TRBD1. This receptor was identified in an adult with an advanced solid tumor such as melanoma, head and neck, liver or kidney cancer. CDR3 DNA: TGTGCCAGCTCACCATCTCAGGGGGACGAACTCACTGGGGCCAACGTCCTGACTTTC. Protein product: CASSPSQGDELTGANVLTF. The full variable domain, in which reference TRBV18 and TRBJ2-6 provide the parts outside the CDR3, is NAGVMQNPRHLVRRRGQEARLRCSPMKGHSHVYWYRQLPEEGLKFMVYLQKENIIDESGMPKERFSAEFPKEGPSILRIQQVVRGDSAAYFCASSPSQGDELTGANVLTFGAGSRLTVL.